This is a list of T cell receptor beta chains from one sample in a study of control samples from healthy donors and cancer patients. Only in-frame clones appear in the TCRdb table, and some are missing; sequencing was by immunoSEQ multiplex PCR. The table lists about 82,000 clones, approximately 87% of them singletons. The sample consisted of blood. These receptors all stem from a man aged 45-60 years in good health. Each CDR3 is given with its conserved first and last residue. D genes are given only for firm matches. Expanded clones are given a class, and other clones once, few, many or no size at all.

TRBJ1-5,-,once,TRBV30,CAWSNTFSNQPQHF,TGTGCCTGGAGTAACACATTTAGCAATCAGCCCCAGCATTTT
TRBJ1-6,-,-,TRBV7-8,CASSLDSYSYNSPLHF,TGTGCCAGCAGCTTGGACAGTTACTCCTATAATTCACCCCTCCACTTT
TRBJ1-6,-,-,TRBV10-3,CAISEAVESLHF,TGTGCCATCAGTGAGGCGGTGGAGTCCCTCCACTTT
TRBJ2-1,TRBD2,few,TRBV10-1,CASSERSSGYNEQFF,TGCGCCAGCAGTGAAAGGTCTAGCGGGTACAATGAGCAGTTCTTC
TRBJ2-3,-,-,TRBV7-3,CASSFKGADTQYF,TGTGCCAGCAGCTTTAAGGGGGCAGATACGCAGTATTTT
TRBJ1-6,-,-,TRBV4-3,CASSQDPLTSYNSPLHF,TGCGCCAGCAGCCAAGACCCTCTAACCTCCTATAATTCACCCCTCCACTTT
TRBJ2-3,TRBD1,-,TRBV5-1,CASSPGQGAGTDTQYF,TGCGCCAGCAGCCCGGGACAGGGGGCGGGGACAGATACGCAGTATTTT
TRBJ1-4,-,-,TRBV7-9,CASSFGQGGGEKLFF,TGTGCCAGCAGCTTTGGGCAGGGAGGGGGTGAAAAACTGTTTTTT
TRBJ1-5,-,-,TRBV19,CASSIPAYSNQPQHF,TGTGCCAGTAGTATCCCAGCTTATAGCAATCAGCCCCAGCATTTT
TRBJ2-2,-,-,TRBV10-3,CAIRHVQGGGELFF,TGTGCCATCAGACACGTTCAAGGGGGAGGGGAGCTGTTTTTT
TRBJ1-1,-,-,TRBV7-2,CASSLGLTSLEAFF,TGTGCCAGCAGTCTCGGACTGACATCCCTTGAAGCTTTCTTT
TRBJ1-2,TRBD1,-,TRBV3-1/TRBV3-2,CASSQEVGTGRSGDGYTF,TGTGCCAGCAGCCAAGAGGTAGGGACAGGGCGATCCGGGGATGGCTACACCTTC
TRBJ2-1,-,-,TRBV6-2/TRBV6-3,CASSSLGKGYNEQFF,TGTGCCAGCAGTTCCTTAGGGAAAGGGTACAATGAGCAGTTCTTC
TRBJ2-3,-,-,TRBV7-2,CASSLEPAGTDTQYF,TGTGCCAGCAGCTTAGAACCGGCGGGCACAGATACGCAGTATTTT
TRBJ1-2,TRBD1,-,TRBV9,CASSGRGQIYGYTF,TGTGCCAGCAGCGGTCGGGGACAGATCTATGGCTACACCTTC
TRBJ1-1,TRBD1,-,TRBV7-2,CASSWGTGVRNTEAFF,TGTGCCAGCAGCTGGGGGACAGGGGTACGGAACACTGAAGCTTTCTTT
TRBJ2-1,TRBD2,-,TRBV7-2,CASSRYSGTRYPEQFF,TGTGCCAGCAGCCGCTATTCTGGGACTAGGTATCCTGAGCAGTTCTTC
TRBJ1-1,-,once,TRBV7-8,CASSLRAGADTEAFF,TGTGCCAGCAGCTTAAGGGCCGGGGCCGACACTGAAGCTTTCTTT
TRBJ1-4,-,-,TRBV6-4,CASSDSRGANEKLFF,TGTGCCAGCAGTGACTCGCGGGGAGCTAATGAAAAACTGTTTTTT
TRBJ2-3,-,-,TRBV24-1,CATSDLTEDTQYF,TGTGCCACCAGTGATCTGACAGAAGATACGCAGTATTTT